The 25 T cell receptor beta chains reported below all come from one sample, sequenced in a study of radiotherapy plus CTLA-4 blockade in lung cancer. Generated by immunoSEQ multiplex PCR, the TCRdb table keeps only in-frame clones and is missing some. The sample lists 45,000 or so clones, around 77% occurring once. The specimen was peripheral blood, collected from a patient treated with radiotherapy plus ipilimumab. Every receptor here comes from a human donor with non-small cell lung cancer who had stable disease on radiotherapy plus ipilimumab.

This sequence joins TRBV10-1 and TRBJ2-1; D not certain. Germline lookup yields CDR1 WNHNN and CDR2 SYGVQD (reference sequence). The V end lost 5 bases, the J end lost 9 bases, and 8 bases lay between the germline ends. CDR3 length: 11 residues. The CDR3 loop reads CASSKGIEQFF. DNA of the CDR3: TGCGCCAGCAGTAAGGGTATTGAGCAGTTCTTC.

The chain recombines TRBV6-6 with TRBJ2-1, with 9 positions matching TRBD1. CDR1 and CDR2 (germline): MNHNY, SVGAGI (reference sequence). CDR3 length: 14 amino acids. V trimming: 5 bases; J trimming: 9 bases; junction bases outside the gene matches: 8. The CDR3 region is CASSGTGRSGEQFF. In nucleotides, the CDR3 is TGTGCCAGCAGTGGGACAGGGAGGAGTGGTGAGCAGTTCTTC.

The chain recombines TRBV7-2 with TRBJ1-5; 9 nucleotides agree with TRBD1. The CDR3 contains 14 residues. The trim removed 5 bases at V and 4 bases at J, leaving 3 bases unmatched. CDR1 is SGHTA and CDR2 is FQGNSA in the germline V gene. This chain's CDR3 is CASSPTGGNQPQHF. In DNA, the CDR3 is TGTGCCAGCAGCCCGACAGGGGGAAATCAGCCCCAGCATTTT.

This clone was found a few times. The chain is built from TRBV4-3 and TRBJ1-1; D not certain. Trimming removed 0 bases at V and 9 bases at J, with 11 bases between. The CDR3 contains 13 residues. The V gene's germline CDR1 is LGHNA and CDR2 YSLEER. CDR3: CASSQESGEKAFF. The CDR3 DNA reads TGCGCCAGCAGCCAAGAGTCGGGAGAGAAAGCTTTCTTT.

A note on this clone: One end of the junction varies from germline; a read error may be responsible. This CDR3 is CASSEGAGGPGNTIYF. The CDR3 nucleotides read TGTGCCAGCAGTGAGGGGGCAGGGGGACCTGGGAACACCATATATTTT. The V gene is TRBV5-4, the J gene TRBJ1-3; TRBD1 aligns across 7 bases. Germline assignment: CDR1 SGHNT and CDR2 YYREEE (reference sequence). CDR3 size: 16 residues.

This rearrangement joins TRBV10-2 to TRBJ1-6; D is uncertain. The germline V gene encodes CDR1 WSHSY and CDR2 SAAADI. V lost 7 bases and J 7 bases, leaving 11 bases between the germline ends. This CDR3 comprises 13 residues. In DNA form, the CDR3 reads TGCGCCAGCAAGGGCTTGGGGAATTCACCCCTCCACTTT. Translation: CASKGLGNSPLHF.

This clone turned up a few times. The genes are TRBV4-1 and TRBJ1-1; TRBD1 might be the D (6 bases). The CDR3 spans 13 residues. V lost 1 base and J 11 bases, leaving 14 bases between the germline ends. In germline, CDR1 is MGHRA, CDR2 YSYEKL. Written as DNA, the CDR3 is TGCGCCAGCAGCCAAGCCGGGACACCCATGGCTTTCTTT. Residues: CASSQAGTPMAFF.

This sequence joins TRBV28 and TRBJ1-1; 7 bases line up with TRBD1. CDR3 size: 15 residues. The J segment lost 6 bases and the V segment lost 4 bases, leaving 11 bases of the junction unmatched. In germline, CDR1 is MDHEN, CDR2 SYDVKM. CDR3 sequence: CASSSRQGLAPEAFF. The CDR3, as DNA: TGTGCCAGCAGTTCGAGACAGGGATTGGCGCCTGAAGCTTTCTTT.

The rearrangement joins TRBV30 to TRBJ2-7, with D possibly matching TRBD1 (6 bases). CDR1 is GTSNPN, CDR2 SVGIG, per germline (reference sequence). There are 14 residues in the CDR3. V was cut by 3 bases and J by 2 bases, with 14 bases left in between. In DNA, the CDR3 is TGTGCCTGGAGCAAGGGGGTTCATCCCTACGAGCAGTACTTC. Encoded protein: CAWSKGVHPYEQYF.

The rearrangement links TRBV7-3 to TRBJ1-6, with D perhaps matching TRBD1 (6 bases). This CDR3 comprises 13 residues. Per germline, CDR1 SGHTA and CDR2 FQGTGA. V lost 8 bases and J lost 8, with 13 bases in between. CDR3 coding DNA: TGTGCCAGCGGCAGGGGAAGGGATTCACCCCTCCACTTT. As protein: CASGRGRDSPLHF.

This clone occurred a few times. The chain uses TRBV27 and TRBJ1-3, with D perhaps TRBD1 (5 bases). V gave up 8 bases and J gave up 2 bases, with 13 bases separating them. Germline CDR1 is MNHEY and CDR2 is SMNVEV (reference sequence). The CDR3 is 14 residues long. DNA for the CDR3: TGTGCCAGCCCAGGGCCAGATCCTGGAAACACCATATATTTT. It codes for CASPGPDPGNTIYF.

This clone has more than one count but fewer than ten. The chain joins TRBV11-2 to TRBJ2-3; 7 bases agree with TRBD1. The CDR3 extends over 15 amino acids. CDR1 and CDR2 from the germline V gene are SGHAT and FQNNGV. V shed 2 bases and J 2 bases; nucleotides not matched to a gene: 4. CDR3 nucleotides: TGTGCCAGCAGCTTAAGGGACAGTTACACAGATACGCAGTATTTT. It encodes CASSLRDSYTDTQYF.

The sample holds one count of this clone. V and J are TRBV19 and TRBJ2-2; D remains unclear. V lost 8 bases to trimming and J lost 0 bases, with 10 bases between them. This CDR3 comprises 14 residues. The germline V gene encodes CDR1 LNHDA and CDR2 SQIVND (reference sequence). In nucleotides, the CDR3 is TGTGCCAGTTTAAGACATACGAACACCGGGGAGCTGTTTTTT. Amino acids: CASLRHTNTGELFF.

The chain uses TRBV18 and TRBJ1-2, with D possibly TRBD1 on 5 matching bases. The germline V and J ends were trimmed by 6 bases and 6 bases, with 20 bases remaining between them. Germline assignment: CDR1 KGHSH and CDR2 LQKENI. This CDR3 has 15 residues. This CDR3 reads CASSPTVTSGDGYTF. CDR3 sequence (DNA): TGTGCCAGCTCCCCGACAGTCACTTCGGGGGATGGCTACACCTTC. Complete variable domain (other parts from reference TRBV18 and TRBJ1-2): NAGVMQNPRHLVRRRGQEARLRCSPMKGHSHVYWYRQLPEEGLKFMVYLQKENIIDESGMPKERFSAEFPKEGPSILRIQQVVRGDSAAYFCASSPTVTSGDGYTFGSGTRLTVV.

This clone was detected only once. This chain links TRBV28 with TRBJ1-1, with TRBD1 matching over 10 bases. The junction had 5 bases not matched to a gene; V was cut back by 3 bases and J by 4 bases. The CDR3 totals 15 residues. Germline V gives CDR1 MDHEN, CDR2 SYDVKM. The CDR3 loop is CASSLTGGWATEAFF. CDR3 nucleotides: TGTGCCAGCAGTTTGACAGGGGGCTGGGCCACTGAAGCTTTCTTT.

The chain is built from TRBV19 and TRBJ1-1; D is perhaps TRBD1 (6 bases). Trimming left V 2 bases short and J 6 bases short, with 13 bases between. CDR1 LNHDA and CDR2 SQIVND come from the germline V gene (reference sequence). This CDR3 is 14 amino acids long. The CDR3 nucleotides are TGTGCCAGTAGTATACAGGGGAGGGGAGCTGAAGCTTTCTTT. Translating gives CASSIQGRGAEAFF.

This clone showed up just a few times. The chain combines TRBV13 with TRBJ1-2; 9 nucleotides match TRBD1. The trim removed 4 bases at V and 4 bases at J, leaving 7 bases unmatched. The CDR3 consists of 15 residues. Per germline, CDR1 PRHDT and CDR2 FYEKMQ (reference sequence). CDR3 sequence reads: CASSSGQGGRYGYTF. The CDR3 region has the DNA TGTGCCAGCAGCTCGGGACAGGGCGGGCGCTATGGCTACACCTTC.

The chain employs TRBV5-4 and TRBJ1-3; 7 positions match TRBD1. This CDR3 has 17 amino acids. The V gene's germline CDR1 is SGHNT and CDR2 YYREEE (reference sequence). V shed 0 bases, J shed 8 bases, and the junction held 14 bases outside the gene matches. CDR3: CASSLDGLRGSRHTIYF. CDR3 sequence (DNA): TGTGCCAGCAGCTTGGATGGACTCAGGGGGAGCAGGCACACCATATATTTT.

This clone has only one observation. CDR3 sequence reads: CASSPGGLDTGELFF. The CDR3 DNA is TGTGCCAGCTCACCGGGGGGTTTGGACACCGGGGAGCTGTTTTTT. The rearrangement uses TRBV18 and TRBJ2-2; TRBD2 is a possible D gene (6 bases). V was trimmed by 3 bases and J by 3 bases, leaving 11 bases between them. The CDR3 spans 15 residues. Germline V gene data show CDR1 as KGHSH and CDR2 as LQKENI.

The V and J genes are TRBV19 and TRBJ1-1; no clear D. Germline V gives CDR1 LNHDA, CDR2 SQIVND (reference sequence). With 10 bases removed from V and 3 bases from J, the gap between germline ends came to 6 bases. The CDR3 totals 10 residues. CDR3 sequence (DNA): TGTGCCACCAAAGACACTGAAGCTTTCTTT. This codes for CATKDTEAFF.

V gene TRBV5-1 combines with J gene TRBJ2-7; D gene ambiguous. V was pared by 5 bases and J by 1 base, with 13 bases between. CDR1 and CDR2 from the germline V gene are SGHRS and YFSETQ. The length of the CDR3 is 14 residues. CDR3 DNA: TGCGCCAGCAGTGAACCCCTAAAGTCCTACGAGCAGTACTTC. Translation gives CASSEPLKSYEQYF.

The rearrangement joins TRBV5-1 to TRBJ2-3, with 8 nucleotides matching TRBD1. The CDR3 spans 16 residues. The germline V gene has CDR1 SGHRS and CDR2 YFSETQ. V shed 2 bases, J shed 1 base, and the junction held 6 bases outside the gene matches. The DNA for the CDR3 is TGCGCCAGCAGCTTCGACAGGGGAGGAGGCACAGATACGCAGTATTTT. Translating it yields CASSFDRGGGTDTQYF.

CDR3 bases: TGTGCCAGCAGCGTTAACAGCCCGAACACCGGGGAGCTGTTTTTT. The encoded protein is CASSVNSPNTGELFF. This chain uses TRBV9 with TRBJ2-2; D remains unclear. The CDR3 is made up of 15 amino acids. Germline V gene lookup returns CDR1 SGDLS and CDR2 YYNGEE. Trimming cost V 2 bases and J 0 bases, with 8 bases left between them.

The chain employs TRBV18 and TRBJ1-5, with TRBD1 identical over 10 bases. Germline loops: CDR1 KGHSH, CDR2 LQKENI. The CDR3 runs to 17 residues. The V gene end was trimmed by 4 bases and the J gene end by 0 bases; junction bases not matched to a gene: 6. The CDR3 here is CASSLWTGGGSNQPQHF. CDR3 nucleotide sequence: TGTGCCAGCTCACTCTGGACAGGGGGAGGTAGCAATCAGCCCCAGCATTTT.

The chain is built from TRBV19 and TRBJ1-1; TRBD1 aligns across 9 bases. V trimming: 5 bases; J trimming: 3 bases; junction bases outside the gene matches: 7. CDR1 is LNHDA, CDR2 SQIVND, per germline (reference sequence). The CDR3 consists of 15 residues. This chain's CDR3 is CASSGLQGADTEAFF. As DNA, the CDR3 is TGTGCCAGTAGTGGGTTACAGGGGGCCGACACTGAAGCTTTCTTT.